A few counts support the clone carrying this T cell receptor beta chain. This sample stems from a study of PD-1 blockade in classical Hodgkin lymphoma. Time point noted: cycle 4 day 1 (C4D1), after more than five weeks of nivolumab. With no exception, relapse followed autologous stem cell transplantation in all patients, and brentuximab vedotin exposure varied. The protocol was immunoSEQ multiplex PCR, while the TCRdb copy is restricted to in-frame clones and leaves out a portion. This repertoire shows more than 75,000 clones, 85% to 95% found once; its top ten account for about 2%. In germline, CDR1 is MGHRA, CDR2 YSYEKL. Trimming removed 1 base from V and 3 bases from J; junction bases left unmatched: 5. The CDR3 has 15 amino acids.

Sequenced material: peripheral blood mononuclear cells (PBMCs), taken before the fourth cycle of nivolumab. The J gene is TRBJ2-7, the V gene TRBV4-1, with 8 bases fitting TRBD1. The clonotype comes from a human donor with classical Hodgkin lymphoma. Written as DNA, the CDR3 is TGCGCCAGCAGCCAAGGACGGACAGGGTACTACGAGCAGTACTTC. Translation gives CASSQGRTGYYEQYF.